The rows below give T cell receptor beta chains drawn from one sample of a study of T-cell memory formation after mild COVID-19. TCRdb used MiXCR to reprocess the 5' RACE reads, holding one entry per CDR3 protein. Of about 5,000 distinct CDR3 sequences listed, about 42% were seen once; the top ten hold approximately 2.5%. Sequencing used PBMCs or a T cell subset sorted from them (not recorded which). These receptors came from an adult who had mild COVID-19 (a few samples of this study predate the infection). Cell type and time point are not known. Each CDR3 is given with its conserved first and last residue. D genes are given only for firm matches. Clone size appears in some rows only: once, few, many, or a class for an expanded clone.

clone size | J gene | V gene | D gene | CDR3 DNA | CDR3 protein
medium-sized | TRBJ1-6 | TRBV12-3/TRBV12-4 | - | TGTGCCAGCAGTTTAATGTCCACAAATAATTCACCCCTCCACTTT | CASSLMSTNNSPLHF
once | TRBJ1-2 | TRBV18 | TRBD1 | TGTGCCAGCTCACCGCTCGGACAGGGAAACTATGGCTACACCTTC | CASSPLGQGNYGYTF
medium-sized | TRBJ2-1 | TRBV6-2/TRBV6-3 | TRBD1 | TGTGCCAGCGTGGACAGGTACAATGAGCAGTTCTTC | CASVDRYNEQFF
medium-sized | TRBJ1-1 | TRBV20-1 | - | TGCAGTGCCGAGCGGACCGAGAGGGACACTGAAGCTTTCTTT | CSAERTERDTEAFF
few | TRBJ2-1 | TRBV7-2 | - | TGTGCCAGCAGCTTCCTCGGGACAGCAGACCCCGCGGGGCCCTACAATGAGCAGTTCTTC | CASSFLGTADPAGPYNEQFF
medium-sized | TRBJ1-1 | TRBV4-3 | - | TGCGCCAGCAGCTCTTTAGAGTCCGGGACTTTGCGAGCTTTCTTT | CASSSLESGTLRAFF
- | TRBJ2-1 | TRBV7-3 | - | TGTGCCAGCAGCCGAGGGGCCTCCGGGTACAATGAGCAGTTCTTC | CASSRGASGYNEQFF
once | TRBJ1-5 | TRBV4-2 | - | TGTGCCAGCAGCCAAGGAGATCAGCCCCAGCATTTT | CASSQGDQPQHF
- | TRBJ2-5 | TRBV5-1 | - | TGCGCCAGCTACCGACTAGAGGAGGAGACCCAGTACTTC | CASYRLEEETQYF
- | TRBJ1-1 | TRBV3-1 | - | TGTGCCAGCAGCCAGGGGGTGGGGAACACTGAAGCTTTCTTT | CASSQGVGNTEAFF
medium-sized | TRBJ1-1 | TRBV4-2 | - | TGTGCCAGCAGCCCGGAGAGGGGTTCCACTGAAGCTTTCTTT | CASSPERGSTEAFF
medium-sized | TRBJ2-3 | TRBV19 | - | TGTGCCAGTAGTGTGGACCGCACAGATACGCAGTATTTT | CASSVDRTDTQYF
medium-sized | TRBJ2-7 | TRBV12-3/TRBV12-4 | - | TGTGCCAGCAGTTTTTGGACACCCTACGAGCAGTACTTC | CASSFWTPYEQYF
medium-sized | TRBJ1-1 | TRBV7-9 | - | TGTGCCAGCAGCTTCGCGGGAAACACTGAAGCTTTCTTT | CASSFAGNTEAFF
medium-sized | TRBJ2-5 | TRBV5-1 | - | TGCGCCAGCAGCTTACAGGGATGGGGAGAGACCCAGTACTTC | CASSLQGWGETQYF
medium-sized | TRBJ2-1 | TRBV7-9 | - | TGTGCCAGCAGCTTAAGAGTGGCAACCAATGAGCAGTTCTTC | CASSLRVATNEQFF
- | TRBJ2-5 | TRBV20-1 | TRBD1 | TGCAGTGCTAGGCCCGGGACAGACCAAGAGACCCAGTACTTC | CSARPGTDQETQYF
medium-sized | TRBJ2-2 | TRBV11-2 | - | TGTGCCAGCAACCAGGGTGGGCAGGAGCTCACCGGGGAGCTGTTTTTT | CASNQGGQELTGELFF
medium-sized | TRBJ1-6 | TRBV6-5 | - | TGTGCCAGCAGTTCCACTACCTCGACAGGATATAATTCACCCCTCCACTTT | CASSSTTSTGYNSPLHF
many | TRBJ2-5 | TRBV19 | TRBD2 | TGTGACTGCGCCCCAGCGGGGAGGCAAGAGACCCAGTACTTC | CDCAPAGRQETQYF
many | TRBJ1-4 | TRBV12-5 | - | TGTGCTAGTGGTTTGGGTGAGACTAATGAAAAACTGTTTTTT | CASGLGETNEKLFF
- | TRBJ2-3 | TRBV10-3 | TRBD2 | TGTGCCATAGCTAGCGGGGGGGCCAAAGATACGCAGTATTTT | CAIASGGAKDTQYF
once | TRBJ2-1 | TRBV4-1 | - | TGCGCCAGCAGCCAAGTACCTACTAGAGGGGGATTCTTC | CASSQVPTRGGFF
- | TRBJ2-1 | TRBV25-1 | - | TGTGCCAGCAGTGAATCGACAGAGACCTACAATGAGCAGTTCTTC | CASSESTETYNEQFF
- | TRBJ2-1 | TRBV29-1 | - | TGCAGCGGAGGGACCACTGTTCCGAATGAGCAGTTCTTC | CSGGTTVPNEQFF
medium-sized | TRBJ2-6 | TRBV29-1 | - | TGCAGCGTGCGTCAGGGAACGAGCGGGGCCAACGTCCTGACTTTC | CSVRQGTSGANVLTF
medium-sized | TRBJ1-3 | TRBV12-5 | - | TGTGCTAGTGGTTTGGAAGCGGTGGCTGGAAACACCATATATTTT | CASGLEAVAGNTIYF
- | TRBJ2-1 | TRBV4-1 | - | TGCGCCAGCAGCCGACATAATGAGCAGTTCTTC | CASSRHNEQFF
large | TRBJ2-1 | TRBV5-1 | - | TGCGCCAGCAGCTTGGCCGGGTCATTGAATGAGCAGTTCTTC | CASSLAGSLNEQFF